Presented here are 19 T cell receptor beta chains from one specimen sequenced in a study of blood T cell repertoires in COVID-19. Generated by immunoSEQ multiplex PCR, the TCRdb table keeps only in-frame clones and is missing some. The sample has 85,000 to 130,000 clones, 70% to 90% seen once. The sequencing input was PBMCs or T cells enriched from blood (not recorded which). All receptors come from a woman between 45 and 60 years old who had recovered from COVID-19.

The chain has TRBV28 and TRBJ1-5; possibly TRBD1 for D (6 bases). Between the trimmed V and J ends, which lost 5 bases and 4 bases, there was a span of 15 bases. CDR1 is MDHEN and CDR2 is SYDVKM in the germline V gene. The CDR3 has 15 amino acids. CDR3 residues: CASSPNLGQNQPQHF. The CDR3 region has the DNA TGTGCCAGCAGTCCTAACCTTGGACAGAATCAGCCCCAGCATTTT.

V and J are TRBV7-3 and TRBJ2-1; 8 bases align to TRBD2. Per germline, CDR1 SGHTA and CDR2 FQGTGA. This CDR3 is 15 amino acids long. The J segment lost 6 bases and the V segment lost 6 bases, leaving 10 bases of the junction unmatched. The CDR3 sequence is CASSGGREGFNEQFF. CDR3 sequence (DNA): TGTGCCAGCAGTGGGGGACGGGAGGGCTTCAATGAGCAGTTCTTC.

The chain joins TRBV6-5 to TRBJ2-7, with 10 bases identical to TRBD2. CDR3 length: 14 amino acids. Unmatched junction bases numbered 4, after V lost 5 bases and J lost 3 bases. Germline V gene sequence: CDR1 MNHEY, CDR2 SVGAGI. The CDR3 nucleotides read TGTGCCAGCAGTAGCGGGAGGGAACACTACGAGCAGTACTTC. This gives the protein CASSSGREHYEQYF.

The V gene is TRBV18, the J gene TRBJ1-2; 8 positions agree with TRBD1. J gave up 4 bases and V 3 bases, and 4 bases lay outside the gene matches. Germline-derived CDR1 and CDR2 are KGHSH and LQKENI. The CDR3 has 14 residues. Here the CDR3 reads CASSPGQGPYGYTF. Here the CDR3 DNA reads TGTGCCAGCTCACCTGGACAGGGACCCTATGGCTACACCTTC. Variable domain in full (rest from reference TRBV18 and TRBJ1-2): NAGVMQNPRHLVRRRGQEARLRCSPMKGHSHVYWYRQLPEEGLKFMVYLQKENIIDESGMPKERFSAEFPKEGPSILRIQQVVRGDSAAYFCASSPGQGPYGYTFGSGTRLTVV.

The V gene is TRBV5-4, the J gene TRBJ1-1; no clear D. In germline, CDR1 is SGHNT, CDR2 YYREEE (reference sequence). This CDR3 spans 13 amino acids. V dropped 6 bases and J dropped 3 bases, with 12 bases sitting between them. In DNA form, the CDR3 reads TGTGCCAGCAACCCAGATCCGTACACTGAAGCTTTCTTT. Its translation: CASNPDPYTEAFF.

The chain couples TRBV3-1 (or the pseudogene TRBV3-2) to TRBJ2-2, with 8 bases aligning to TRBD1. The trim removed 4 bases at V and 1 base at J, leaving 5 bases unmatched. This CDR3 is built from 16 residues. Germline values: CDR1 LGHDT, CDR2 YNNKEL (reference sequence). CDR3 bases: TGTGCCAGCAGCCCGACAGGGGCGAAGAACACCGGGGAGCTGTTTTTT. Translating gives CASSPTGAKNTGELFF.

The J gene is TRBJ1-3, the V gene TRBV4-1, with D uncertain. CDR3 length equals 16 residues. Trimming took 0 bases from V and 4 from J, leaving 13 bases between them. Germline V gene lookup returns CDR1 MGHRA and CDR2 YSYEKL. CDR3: CASSQDFRGDGNTIYF. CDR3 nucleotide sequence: TGCGCCAGCAGCCAAGATTTTCGGGGTGACGGAAACACCATATATTTT.

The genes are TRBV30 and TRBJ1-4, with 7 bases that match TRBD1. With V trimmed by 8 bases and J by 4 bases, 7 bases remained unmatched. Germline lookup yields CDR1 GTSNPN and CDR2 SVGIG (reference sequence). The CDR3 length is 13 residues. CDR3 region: CAGTGAHNEKLFF. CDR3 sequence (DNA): TGTGCCGGAACAGGGGCACATAATGAAAAACTGTTTTTT.

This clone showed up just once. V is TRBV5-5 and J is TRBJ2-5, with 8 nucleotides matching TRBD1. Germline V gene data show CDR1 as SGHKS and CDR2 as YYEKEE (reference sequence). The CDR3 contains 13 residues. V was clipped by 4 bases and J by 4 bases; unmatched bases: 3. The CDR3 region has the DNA TGTGCCAGCAGCCGGCAGGGGGCAGAGACCCAGTACTTC. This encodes CASSRQGAETQYF.

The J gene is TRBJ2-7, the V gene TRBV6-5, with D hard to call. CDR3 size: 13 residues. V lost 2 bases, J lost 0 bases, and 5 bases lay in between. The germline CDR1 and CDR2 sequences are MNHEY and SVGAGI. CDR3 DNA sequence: TGTGCCAGCAGTTACAGGAGCTCCTACGAGCAGTACTTC. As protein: CASSYRSSYEQYF.

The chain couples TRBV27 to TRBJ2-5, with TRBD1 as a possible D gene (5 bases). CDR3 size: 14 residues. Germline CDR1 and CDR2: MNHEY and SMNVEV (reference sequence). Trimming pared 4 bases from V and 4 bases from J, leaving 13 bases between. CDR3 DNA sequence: TGTGCCAGCAGTTCCGCCTCAGGGATAGAGACCCAGTACTTC. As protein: CASSSASGIETQYF.

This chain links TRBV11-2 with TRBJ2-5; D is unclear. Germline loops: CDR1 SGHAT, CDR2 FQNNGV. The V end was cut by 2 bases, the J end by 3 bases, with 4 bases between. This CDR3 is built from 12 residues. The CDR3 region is CASSLREETQYF. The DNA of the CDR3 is TGTGCCAGCAGCTTAAGAGAAGAGACCCAGTACTTC.

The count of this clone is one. This CDR3 reads CASSPDSYYEQFF. In DNA form, the CDR3 reads TGTGCCAGCAGCCCGGACAGTTACTATGAGCAGTTCTTC. The J gene is TRBJ2-1, the V gene TRBV5-4, with D maybe TRBD1 (6 bases). This CDR3 has 13 residues. Germline-derived CDR1 and CDR2 are SGHNT and YYREEE (reference sequence). Trimming stripped 4 bases from V and 8 bases from J, with 13 bases between.

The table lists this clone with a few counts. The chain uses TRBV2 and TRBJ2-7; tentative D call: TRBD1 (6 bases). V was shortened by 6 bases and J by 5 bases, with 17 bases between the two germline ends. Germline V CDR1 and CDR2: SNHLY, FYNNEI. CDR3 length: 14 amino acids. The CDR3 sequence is CASRPHATGDEQYF. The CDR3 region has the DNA TGTGCCAGCAGGCCCCACGCGACAGGTGACGAGCAGTACTTC.

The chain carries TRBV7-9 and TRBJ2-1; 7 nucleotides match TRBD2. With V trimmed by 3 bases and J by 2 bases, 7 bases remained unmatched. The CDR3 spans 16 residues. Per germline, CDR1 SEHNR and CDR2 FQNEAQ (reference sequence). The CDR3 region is CASSLPRAGAYNEQFF. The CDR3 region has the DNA TGTGCCAGCAGCTTGCCTCGGGCGGGGGCCTACAATGAGCAGTTCTTC.

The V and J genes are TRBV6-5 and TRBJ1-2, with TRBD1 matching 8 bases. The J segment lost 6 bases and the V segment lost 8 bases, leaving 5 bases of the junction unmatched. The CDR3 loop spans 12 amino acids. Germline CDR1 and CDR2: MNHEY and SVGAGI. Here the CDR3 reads CASGQGANGYTF. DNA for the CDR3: TGTGCCAGCGGTCAGGGGGCTAATGGCTACACCTTC.

CDR3 coding DNA: TGCAGCGTTTTCGAGCCCGGGGGGTGGTACGAGCAGTACTTC. It translates to CSVFEPGGWYEQYF. The V call is TRBV29-1, the J call TRBJ2-7; TRBD2 matches at 7 bases. This CDR3 has 14 residues. Germline V gives CDR1 SQVTM, CDR2 ANQGSEA. V shed 5 bases and J 4 bases; nucleotides not matched to a gene: 11.

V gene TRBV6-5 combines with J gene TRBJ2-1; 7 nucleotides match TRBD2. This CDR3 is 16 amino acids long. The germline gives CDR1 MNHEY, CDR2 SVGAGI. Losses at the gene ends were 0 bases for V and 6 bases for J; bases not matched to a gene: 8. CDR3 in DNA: TGTGCCAGCAGTTACTCGGGCGGGAGTGGGTTCAATGAGCAGTTCTTC. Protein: CASSYSGGSGFNEQFF.

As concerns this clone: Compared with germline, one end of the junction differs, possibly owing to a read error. The CDR3 sequence is CAGRGRGYNEQFF. In DNA, the CDR3 is TGTGCCGGGAGAGGACGGGGCTACAATGAGCAGTTCTTC. The chain carries TRBV30 and TRBJ2-1; D possibly corresponds to TRBD2 (5 bases). Germline V gives CDR1 GTSNPN, CDR2 SVGIG (reference sequence). This CDR3 comprises 13 residues.